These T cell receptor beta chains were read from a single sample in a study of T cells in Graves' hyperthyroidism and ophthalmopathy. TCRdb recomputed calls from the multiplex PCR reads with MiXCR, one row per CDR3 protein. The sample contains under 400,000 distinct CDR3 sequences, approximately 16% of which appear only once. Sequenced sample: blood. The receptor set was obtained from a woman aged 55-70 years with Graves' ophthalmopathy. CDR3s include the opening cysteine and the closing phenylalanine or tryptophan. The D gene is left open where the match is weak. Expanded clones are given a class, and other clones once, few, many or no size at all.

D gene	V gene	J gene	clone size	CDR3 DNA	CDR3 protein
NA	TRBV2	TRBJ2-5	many	TGTGCCAGCAGCGGGGTGAAAGGAGAGACCCAGTACTTC	CASSGVKGETQYF
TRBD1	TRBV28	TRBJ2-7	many	TGTGCCAGCAGTTTGAGTGGACAGGCGAACTACGAGCAGTACTTC	CASSLSGQANYEQYF
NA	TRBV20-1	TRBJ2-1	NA	TGCAGTGCTAGAGATCTGGGGACCAATGAGCAGTTCTTC	CSARDLGTNEQFF
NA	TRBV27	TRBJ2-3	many	TGTGCCAGCAGTTCCCCAAGCACCGAGGTACTAGATACGCAGTATTTT	CASSSPSTEVLDTQYF
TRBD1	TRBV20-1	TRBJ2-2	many	TGCAGTGCTAGAGATTTGACAGGGTACACCGGGGAGCTGTTTTTT	CSARDLTGYTGELFF
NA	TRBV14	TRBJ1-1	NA	TGTGCCAGCAGCCAATCCGGGGCTCGATATGAAGCTTTCTTT	CASSQSGARYEAFF
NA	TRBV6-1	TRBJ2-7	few	TGTGCCAGCAGTGAAGCGTTAGGGGGGAGCTACTACGAGCAGTACTTC	CASSEALGGSYYEQYF
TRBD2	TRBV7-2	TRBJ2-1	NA	TGTGCCAGCAGCTCGGCCAGCGGGGGCTACAATGAGCAGTTCTTC	CASSSASGGYNEQFF
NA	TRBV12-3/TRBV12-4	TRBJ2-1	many	TGTGCCAGCAGCCCCCGAGCGGGTGCTGGCGACTATGAGCAGTTCTTC	CASSPRAGAGDYEQFF
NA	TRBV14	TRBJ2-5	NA	TGTGCCAGCAGCCAAGACTACAGCGGAGAGACCCAGTACTTC	CASSQDYSGETQYF
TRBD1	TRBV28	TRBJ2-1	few	TGTGCCAGCAGTTGGGACAGGGCAGACGTCAATGAGCAGTTCTTC	CASSWDRADVNEQFF
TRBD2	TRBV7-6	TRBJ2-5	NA	TGTGCCAGCAGCTTAACCTTAGCGGGAGGGGCCCAGTACTTC	CASSLTLAGGAQYF
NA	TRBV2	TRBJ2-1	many	TGTGCCAGCCAACCCGATCACAATGAGCAGTTCTTC	CASQPDHNEQFF
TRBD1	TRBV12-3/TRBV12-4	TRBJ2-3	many	TGTGCCAGCAGTCCACAGGGGATTCGGACAGATACGCAGTATTTT	CASSPQGIRTDTQYF
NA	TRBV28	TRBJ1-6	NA	TGTGCCAGCAGTTTGATACAGTCTAATTCACCCCTCCACTTT	CASSLIQSNSPLHF
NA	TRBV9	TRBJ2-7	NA	TGTGCCAGCAGCGTAGACGGGCGGTCCGGCGAGCAGTACTTC	CASSVDGRSGEQYF
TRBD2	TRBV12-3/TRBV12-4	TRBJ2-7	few	TGTGCCAGCACCCGGGGGGGGAGATGGACCTACGAGCAGTACTTC	CASTRGGRWTYEQYF
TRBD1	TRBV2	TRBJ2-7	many	TGTGCCAGCGGACAGGGGCAGTACGAGCAGTACTTC	CASGQGQYEQYF
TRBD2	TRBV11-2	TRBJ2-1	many	TGTGCCAGCAGCTTTGACGGCCTAGCGGGGGTGAACAATGAGCAGTTCTTC	CASSFDGLAGVNNEQFF
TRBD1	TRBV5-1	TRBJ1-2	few	TGCGCCAGCAGCTTGAAAAGACAGGGCTATAGCTATGGCTACACCTTC	CASSLKRQGYSYGYTF
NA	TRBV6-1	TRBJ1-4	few	TGTGCCAGCAGTCCGGACAGCCCAAATGAAAAACTGTTTTTT	CASSPDSPNEKLFF
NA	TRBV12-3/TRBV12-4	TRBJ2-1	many	TGTGCCAGCAGTTTAACGGCGGCCTACTACAATGAGCAGTTCTTC	CASSLTAAYYNEQFF
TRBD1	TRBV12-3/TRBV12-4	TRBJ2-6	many	TGTGCCAGCAGACCTGGACAGGTGTGGGCCAACGTCCTGACTTTC	CASRPGQVWANVLTF
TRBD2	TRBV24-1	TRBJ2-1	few	TGTGCCGCTGGGGGGACTACCTACAATGAGCAGTTCTTC	CAAGGTTYNEQFF
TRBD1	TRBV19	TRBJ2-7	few	TGTGCCAGTAGTACAACGGGACAGGGTATCTACGAGCAGTACTTC	CASSTTGQGIYEQYF
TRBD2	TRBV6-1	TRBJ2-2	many	TGTGCCAGCAAGATGCTAGCGGGAGAGAACACCGGGGAGCTGTTTTTT	CASKMLAGENTGELFF
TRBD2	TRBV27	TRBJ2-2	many	TGTGCCAGCAGTTTTCAACTAGCGGGAGGGCCCGTGGAGCTGTTTTTT	CASSFQLAGGPVELFF
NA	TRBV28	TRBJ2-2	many	TGTGCCAGCAGTTACTTATCTGGCGGCGGGGAGCTGTTTTTT	CASSYLSGGGELFF
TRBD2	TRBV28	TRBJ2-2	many	TGTGCCGGCAGTTTGGGCCGACTAGCGGGAGGTACCGGGGAGCTGTTTTTT	CAGSLGRLAGGTGELFF
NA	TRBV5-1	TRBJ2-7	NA	TGCGCCAGCAGCTTGCGCCAGGGGGGATCCTACGAGCAGTACTTC	CASSLRQGGSYEQYF
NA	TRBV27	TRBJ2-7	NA	TGTGCCAGCACCCGGGTCTACGAGCAGTGCTTC	CASTRVYEQCF
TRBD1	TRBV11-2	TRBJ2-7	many	TGTGCCAGCAGCTTAAGCGGGACAGGGCCCTACGAGCAGTACTTC	CASSLSGTGPYEQYF
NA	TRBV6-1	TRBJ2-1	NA	TGTGCCAGCAACAAAATGGGTTCCTACAATGAGCAGTTCTTC	CASNKMGSYNEQFF
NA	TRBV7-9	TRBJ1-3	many	TGTGCCAGCAGCTTCGAGGGAGGGGCGAGAGGAAACACCATATATTTT	CASSFEGGARGNTIYF
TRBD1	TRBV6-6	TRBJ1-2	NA	TGTGCCAGCAGTTACAGAGGACAGGACTATGGCTACACCTTC	CASSYRGQDYGYTF
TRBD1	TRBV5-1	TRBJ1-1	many	TGCGCCAGCAGCCCACCCGACAGGGTTGCTTTCTTT	CASSPPDRVAFF
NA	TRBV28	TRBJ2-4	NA	TGTGCCAGCTCCGGGACCCAGGGAACAAACATTCAGTACTTC	CASSGTQGTNIQYF
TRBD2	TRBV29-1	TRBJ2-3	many	TGCAGCGTTGAAGATCACGCGGGAGGGGCTCAGAGCACAGATACGCAGTATTTT	CSVEDHAGGAQSTDTQYF
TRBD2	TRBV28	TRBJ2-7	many	TGTGCCAGCAGTTTAGTTAGCGGGGGCCCCACCTACGAGCAGTACTTC	CASSLVSGGPTYEQYF
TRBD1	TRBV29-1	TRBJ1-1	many	TGCAGCGTGTGCGGGACAGGGGGCACTGAAGCTTTCTTT	CSVCGTGGTEAFF
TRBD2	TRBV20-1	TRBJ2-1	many	TGCAGTGCTTCGCGGGGACTAGCGATCAATGAGCAGTTCTTC	CSASRGLAINEQFF
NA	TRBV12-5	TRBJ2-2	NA	TGTGCTAGTGGTTTGCCTGGTGGGGGTAACACCGGGGAGCTGTTTTTT	CASGLPGGGNTGELFF
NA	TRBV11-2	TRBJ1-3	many	TGTGCCAGCAGCAAATTACTCGTCCGGAGCTCTGGAAACACCATATATTTT	CASSKLLVRSSGNTIYF
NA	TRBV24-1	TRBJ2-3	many	TGTGCCACCAGTGTGGAGGTCCAGGGGACGCAGTATTTT	CATSVEVQGTQYF
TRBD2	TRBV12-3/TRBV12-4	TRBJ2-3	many	TGTGCCAGCAGTCCTCGACTAGCGGGAGGGACGACAGATACGCAGTATTTT	CASSPRLAGGTTDTQYF